This is a list of T cell receptor beta chains from one sample in a study of early T cells in non-severe SARS-CoV-2 infection. TCRdb re-called the 5' RACE reads with MiXCR, one entry per CDR3 protein. Seen here are 86,000 or so distinct CDR3 sequences, over 12% observed once, and the top ten hold under 4%. Sequenced input: whole blood. All receptors derive from an adult who was a healthcare worker with PCR-confirmed SARS-CoV-2 infection or an uninfected control (not recorded which). Each CDR3 is given with its conserved first and last residue. D genes are given only for firm matches. Some rows mark clone size as missing; the rest say once, few, many or name a class of expanded clone.

j_call v_call d_call clone_size cdr3_aa cdr3_nt
TRBJ2-3 TRBV20-1 TRBD2 - CSSTMIAGGSTDTQYF TGCAGCTCGACGATGATAGCGGGGGGGAGCACAGATACGCAGTATTTT
TRBJ1-6 TRBV12-3/TRBV12-4 - many CASSSDSSSYNSPLHF TGTGCCAGCAGTTCAGACTCAAGCTCCTATAATTCACCCCTCCACTTT
TRBJ1-4 TRBV7-9 TRBD1 few CASSLTGGSEKLFF TGTGCCAGCAGCCTGACAGGGGGTTCTGAAAAACTGTTTTTT
TRBJ1-1 TRBV7-7 - - CASSFGLVNTEAFF TGTGCTAGCAGCTTTGGACTGGTGAACACTGAAGCTTTCTTT
TRBJ2-7 TRBV6-2/TRBV6-3 TRBD2 - CASSYTGTSGRSEQYF TGTGCCAGCAGTTATACCGGGACTAGCGGGAGAAGCGAGCAGTACTTC
TRBJ1-6 TRBV2 - few CASRGQGLNSPLHF TGTGCCAGCAGAGGCCAGGGGCTAAATTCACCCCTCCACTTT
TRBJ1-6 TRBV27 - - CASKGGTANSPLHF TGTGCCAGCAAGGGCGGGACGGCAAATTCACCCCTCCACTTT
TRBJ1-2 TRBV7-9 - many CASSLVVDSYGYTF TGTGCCAGCAGCTTAGTGGTGGACAGCTATGGCTACACCTTC
TRBJ2-1 TRBV7-8 TRBD2 - CASSLGLAASDEQFF TGTGCCAGCAGCTTAGGACTAGCGGCCTCAGATGAGCAGTTCTTC
TRBJ2-2 TRBV21-1 - - CASSKVATSETNTGELFF TGTGCCAGCAGCAAAGTAGCCACTAGCGAAACGAACACCGGGGAGCTGTTTTTT
TRBJ2-1 TRBV19 TRBD2 many CASSILAGDNEQFF TGTGCCAGTAGTATCCTAGCGGGAGACAATGAGCAGTTCTTC
TRBJ2-3 TRBV10-1 - - CASSESITLTDTQYF TGCGCCAGCAGTGAGTCGATAACCTTGACAGATACGCAGTATTTT
TRBJ2-3 TRBV24-1 - few CATSDLGSGGAGTQYF TGTGCCACCAGTGATTTGGGCAGCGGTGGGGCAGGTACGCAGTATTTT
TRBJ2-7 TRBV29-1 - few CSATENSYEQYF TGCAGCGCGACAGAAAACTCCTACGAGCAGTACTTC
TRBJ1-5 TRBV10-3 - few CAISESPANNQPQHF TGTGCCATCAGTGAGTCGCCGGCTAATAATCAGCCCCAGCATTTT
TRBJ2-5 TRBV12-3/TRBV12-4 - many CASSLQGIVGETQYF TGTGCCAGCAGTTTACAGGGGATAGTAGGAGAGACCCAGTACTTC
TRBJ2-1 TRBV30 TRBD2 - CAWSKTSGSYNEQFF TGTGCCTGGAGTAAGACTAGCGGATCCTACAATGAGCAGTTCTTC
TRBJ2-7 TRBV10-3 TRBD2 many CAISESAGDEQYF TGTGCCATCAGTGAGTCAGCGGGGGACGAGCAGTACTTC
TRBJ2-2 TRBV30 - many CAWSVLDGATGELFF TGTGCCTGGAGTGTACTGGACGGAGCGACCGGGGAGCTGTTTTTT
TRBJ1-4 TRBV20-1 - - CSARGPTSGEKLFF TGCAGTGCTAGAGGTCCTACGTCGGGCGAAAAACTGTTTTTT
TRBJ1-2 TRBV10-3 TRBD1 - CAIKGGTPDRGDANYGYTF TGTGCCATCAAAGGAGGTACTCCGGACAGGGGGGATGCTAACTATGGCTACACCTTC
TRBJ2-2 TRBV7-3 - - CASSLKRTGELFF TGTGCCAGCAGCTTAAAGAGGACCGGGGAGCTGTTTTTT
TRBJ2-5 TRBV6-5 - - CASSPDTPGTQYF TGTGCCAGCAGCCCGGACACACCAGGGACCCAGTACTTC
TRBJ2-7 TRBV11-2 - many CASSLGHYEQYF TGTGCCAGCAGCTTAGGCCACTACGAGCAGTACTTC
TRBJ2-6 TRBV18 - few CASSPQGGAAGANVLTF TGTGCCAGCTCACCCCAGGGGGGGGCGGCTGGGGCCAACGTCCTGACTTTC
TRBJ2-2 TRBV9 - few CASSTGGVTGELFF TGTGCCAGCAGCACAGGAGGTGTGACCGGGGAGCTGTTTTTT
TRBJ2-3 TRBV5-1 - few CASRTRSDSTDTQYF TGCGCCAGCAGGACCCGGAGCGACAGTACAGATACGCAGTATTTT
TRBJ2-1 TRBV7-6 TRBD2 many CASSLSGLAGPSSYNEQFF TGTGCCAGCAGCTTATCGGGACTAGCGGGGCCTAGCTCCTACAATGAGCAGTTCTTC
TRBJ2-3 TRBV29-1 - many CSVDVGDTQYF TGCAGCGTTGATGTCGGGGATACGCAGTATTTT
TRBJ1-6 TRBV7-2 TRBD1 few CASSPPKTGNNSPLHF TGTGCCAGCAGCCCCCCCAAGACAGGGAATAATTCACCCCTCCACTTT
TRBJ2-1 TRBV5-5 TRBD1 - CASSLRGPTLAYNEQFF TGTGCCAGCAGCTTGAGGGGGCCCACTCTTGCCTACAATGAGCAGTTCTTC
TRBJ2-5 TRBV12-3/TRBV12-4 - many CASSLGLGGETQYF TGTGCCAGCAGTTTAGGACTGGGGGGAGAGACCCAGTACTTC
TRBJ2-1 TRBV30 - many CAWSETVAALEQFF TGTGCCTGGAGTGAAACCGTGGCGGCGTTGGAGCAGTTCTTC
TRBJ2-1 TRBV12-3/TRBV12-4 - - CASSFGGLSAYEQFF TGTGCCAGCAGTTTCGGCGGACTCTCTGCTTATGAGCAGTTCTTC
TRBJ2-7 TRBV6-5 TRBD2 few CASSPLAGGTASYEQYF TGTGCCAGCAGTCCTCTAGCGGGGGGGACGGCCTCCTACGAGCAGTACTTC
TRBJ2-1 TRBV7-3 - many CASSPGGYNEQFF TGTGCCAGCAGCCCCGGAGGGTACAATGAGCAGTTCTTC
TRBJ2-7 TRBV20-1 - many CSARALTGLLYEQYF TGCAGTGCTAGAGCCTTGACAGGCCTTCTCTACGAGCAGTACTTC
TRBJ2-3 TRBV12-3/TRBV12-4 - - CASGTPGHTDTQYF TGTGCCAGCGGAACCCCGGGGCACACAGATACGCAGTATTTT
TRBJ2-2 TRBV7-3 - - CASSSSGGELFF TGTGCCAGCAGCTCTAGTGGCGGGGAGCTGTTTTTT
TRBJ2-1 TRBV12-3/TRBV12-4 - few CASSLARTGYNEQFF TGTGCCAGCAGTTTAGCCAGGACGGGGTACAATGAGCAGTTCTTC
TRBJ1-3 TRBV2 - few CASSRGQGNTIYF TGTGCCAGCAGTCGGGGGCAGGGAAACACCATATATTTT
TRBJ2-7 TRBV18 - many CASSPSRDDYEQYF TGTGCCAGCTCACCCAGCCGGGATGACTACGAGCAGTACTTC
TRBJ2-7 TRBV29-1 TRBD1 few CSVRGTGGLEQYF TGCAGCGTTAGAGGGACAGGGGGCCTCGAGCAGTACTTC
TRBJ2-1 TRBV19 TRBD2 - CASSILAGGPYNEQFF TGTGCCAGTAGTATTTTAGCGGGAGGACCCTACAATGAGCAGTTCTTC
TRBJ2-1 TRBV25-1 TRBD1 - CASSEYGQGREQFF TGTGCCAGCAGTGAATACGGACAGGGTCGTGAGCAGTTCTTC